These 18 T cell receptor beta chains were sequenced from one sample in a study of blood T cell repertoires in COVID-19. Sequencing used immunoSEQ multiplex PCR; TCRdb keeps in-frame clones, though not all of them. Of 400,000 to 500,000 clones in the sample, 88% were seen once. Specimen: PBMCs or T cells enriched from blood (not recorded which). Source of these receptors: a woman between 18 and 30 years old who had been exposed to COVID-19.

This chain connects TRBV6-5 to TRBJ2-7; 7 bases are shared with TRBD1. Germline-derived CDR1 and CDR2 are MNHEY and SVGAGI. The CDR3 consists of 14 residues. V trimming: 6 bases; J trimming: 0 bases; junction bases outside the gene matches: 5. CDR3 DNA: TGTGCCAGCAGCAACAGGGGACCCTCCTACGAGCAGTACTTC. Translated, it gives CASSNRGPSYEQYF.

The J gene is TRBJ2-3, the V gene TRBV6-2 or TRBV6-3; no clear D gene. Between the trimmed V and J ends, which lost 6 bases and 2 bases, there was a span of 12 bases. Germline CDR1 and CDR2: MNHEY and SVGEGT. The CDR3 sequence is 14 residues long. CDR3 amino acids: CASSLLKNTDTQYF. The CDR3 region has the DNA TGTGCCAGCAGCCTTCTAAAGAACACAGATACGCAGTATTTT.

V is TRBV19 and J is TRBJ1-2, with 7 bases identical to TRBD1. Germline V gene lookup returns CDR1 LNHDA and CDR2 SQIVND (reference sequence). The CDR3 runs 18 residues. With V trimmed by 3 bases and J by 0 bases, 13 bases remained unmatched. This CDR3 is CASSIPPGTAKTNYGYTF. CDR3 bases: TGTGCCAGTAGTATTCCCCCCGGGACAGCCAAAACTAACTATGGCTACACCTTC.

The J gene is TRBJ1-1, the V gene TRBV2; D is uncertain. This CDR3 spans 11 amino acids. From germline, CDR1 is SNHLY and CDR2 FYNNEI. V lost 8 bases, J lost 4 bases, and 8 bases lay in between. The CDR3 DNA reads TGTGCCAGCCTGTGGCTCACTGAAGCTTTCTTT. It encodes CASLWLTEAFF.

This rearrangement joins TRBV30 to TRBJ2-7, with a tentative D call TRBD2 (6 bases). This CDR3 contains 15 residues. V lost 0 bases to trimming and J lost 3 bases, with 15 bases between them. CDR1 and CDR2 from the germline V gene are GTSNPN and SVGIG (reference sequence). CDR3 nucleotide sequence: TGTGCCTGGAGTGTACTTTCGGGGGTCAACTACGAGCAGTACTTC. Encoded protein: CAWSVLSGVNYEQYF.

The chain links TRBV7-2 to TRBJ2-1, with unresolved D. This CDR3 has 15 residues. Germline V gene data show CDR1 as SGHTA and CDR2 as FQGNSA. The V end lost 1 base, the J end lost 0 bases, and 7 bases lay between the germline ends. The CDR3: CASSLGFGSYNEQFF. The CDR3 DNA sequence: TGTGCCAGCAGCTTAGGGTTCGGCTCCTACAATGAGCAGTTCTTC. Using reference TRBV7-2 and TRBJ2-1 for the parts outside the CDR3, the full variable domain is GAGVSQSPSNKVTEKGKDVELRCDPISGHTALYWYRQSLGQGLEFLIYFQGNSAPDKSGLPSDRFSAERTGGSVSTLTIQRTQQEDSAVYLCASSLGFGSYNEQFFGPGTRLTVL.

V and J are TRBV11-2 and TRBJ2-7, with TRBD1 matching over 10 bases. J gave up 1 base and V 3 bases, and 6 bases lay outside the gene matches. CDR1 is SGHAT, CDR2 FQNNGV, per germline. This CDR3 has 16 amino acids. The DNA of the CDR3 is TGTGCCAGCAGCTTCCCGCCGGGACAGGGGTCCTACGAGCAGTACTTC. Translating it yields CASSFPPGQGSYEQYF.

The V and J genes are TRBV18 and TRBJ2-1, with 9 bases fitting TRBD2. After removal of 3 bases from V and 4 bases from J, the junction contained 7 bases not matched to a gene. The CDR3 has 16 amino acids. Germline CDR1 is KGHSH and CDR2 is LQKENI. The CDR3 nucleotides are TGTGCCAGCTCACCTCTCTCGACTAGCGGATACAATGAGCAGTTCTTC. This encodes CASSPLSTSGYNEQFF.

The rearrangement uses TRBV4-1 and TRBJ2-1, with TRBD1 matching 8 bases. Germline values: CDR1 MGHRA, CDR2 YSYEKL. The V segment lost 3 bases and the J segment 6 bases; nucleotides outside the gene matches: 4. The CDR3 consists of 14 residues. The CDR3 nucleotides are TGCGCCAGCAGCCACGGACAGGGAGGCAATGAGCAGTTCTTC. This gives the protein CASSHGQGGNEQFF.

The chain employs TRBV4-2 and TRBJ2-7, with D unresolved. The CDR3 totals 14 residues. Looked up from germline, CDR1 is LGHNA and CDR2 is YNFKEQ. Trimming took off 0 bases at V and 3 bases at J, with 9 bases between the two ends. CDR3 in amino acids: CASSQDTRLYEQYF. The CDR3, as DNA: TGTGCCAGCAGCCAAGATACAAGACTCTACGAGCAGTACTTC.

The rearrangement joins TRBV6-5 to TRBJ1-6, with TRBD1 matching 10 bases. With 6 bases clipped from V and 10 bases from J, the junction kept 9 bases outside the gene matches. This CDR3 spans 15 amino acids. Per the germline V gene, CDR1 is MNHEY and CDR2 is SVGAGI. The CDR3 bases are TGTGCCAGCAGGGGGGACAGGGGATCAGAATCACCCCTCCACTTT. This codes for CASRGDRGSESPLHF.

The genes are TRBV28 and TRBJ1-2; no clear D. The ends were cut back, 10 bases at V and 4 bases at J, with 13 bases in the middle. Germline V lookup: CDR1 MDHEN, CDR2 SYDVKM. The CDR3 contains 12 residues. The CDR3 DNA sequence: TGTGCCATCCTGCGGGAGAGCTATGGCTACACCTTC. Protein: CAILRESYGYTF.

This chain connects TRBV11-2 to TRBJ2-2; perhaps TRBD2 as D (6 bases). Germline assignment: CDR1 SGHAT and CDR2 FQNNGV. V gave up 1 base and J gave up 6 bases, with 15 bases separating them. CDR3 size: 16 residues. The CDR3 region has the DNA TGTGCCAGCAGCTTAGGGGGACTTCGCGGGTCCGGGGAGCTGTTTTTT. Its protein product is CASSLGGLRGSGELFF.

There are a few counts of this clone. The rearrangement uses TRBV29-1 and TRBJ1-4, with 9 bases matching TRBD1. Germline V CDR1 and CDR2: SQVTM, ANQGSEA. V shed 6 bases and J 7 bases; nucleotides not matched to a gene: 3. This CDR3 is 12 amino acids long. CDR3 in DNA: TGCAGCGTACGGACAGGGGCTGAAAAACTGTTTTTT. It is translated as CSVRTGAEKLFF. Drawing the rest from reference TRBV29-1 and TRBJ1-4, the complete variable domain is SAVISQKPSRDICQRGTSLTIQCQVDSQVTMMFWYRQQPGQSLTLIATANQGSEATYESGFVIDKFPISRPNLTFSTLTVSNMSPEDSSIYLCSVRTGAEKLFFGSGTQLSVL.

This clone was seen a handful of times. The chain links TRBV6-5 to TRBJ2-7; maybe TRBD2 (5 bases). This CDR3 contains 15 residues. The germline CDR1 and CDR2 sequences are MNHEY and SVGAGI. The V end was cut by 0 bases, the J end by 1 base, with 10 bases between. The CDR3 sequence is CASSYSRVGSYEQYF. The CDR3 bases are TGTGCCAGCAGTTACTCGAGGGTGGGGTCCTACGAGCAGTACTTC.

The V gene is TRBV19, the J gene TRBJ1-5, with D possibly TRBD1 on 6 matching bases. CDR1 and CDR2 from the germline V gene are LNHDA and SQIVND (reference sequence). This CDR3 is built from 17 residues. The V end was cut by 7 bases, the J end by 4 bases, with 23 bases between. For the CDR3, the DNA is TGTGCCAGTACCACCGCGGGGGCCGACAGACTTAATCAGCCCCAGCATTTT. This translates into CASTTAGADRLNQPQHF.

V usage is TRBV7-3 and J usage is TRBJ2-7, with 8 bases matching TRBD1. V trimming: 3 bases; J trimming: 1 base; junction bases outside the gene matches: 11. The length of the CDR3 is 17 residues. Germline loops: CDR1 SGHTA, CDR2 FQGTGA. In DNA, the CDR3 is TGTGCCAGCAGCTTCCTACCCGACAGGGGAGATTCCTACGAGCAGTACTTC. Translating gives CASSFLPDRGDSYEQYF.

The chain employs TRBV7-2 and TRBJ1-4; 10 bases are a match to TRBD1. With V trimmed by 4 bases and J by 6 bases, 5 bases remained unmatched. The CDR3 is 15 residues long. CDR1 and CDR2 from the germline V gene are SGHTA and FQGNSA. The CDR3 loop is CASSSDRGRYEKLFF. CDR3 sequence (DNA): TGTGCCAGCAGCTCCGACAGGGGGCGTTATGAAAAACTGTTTTTT.